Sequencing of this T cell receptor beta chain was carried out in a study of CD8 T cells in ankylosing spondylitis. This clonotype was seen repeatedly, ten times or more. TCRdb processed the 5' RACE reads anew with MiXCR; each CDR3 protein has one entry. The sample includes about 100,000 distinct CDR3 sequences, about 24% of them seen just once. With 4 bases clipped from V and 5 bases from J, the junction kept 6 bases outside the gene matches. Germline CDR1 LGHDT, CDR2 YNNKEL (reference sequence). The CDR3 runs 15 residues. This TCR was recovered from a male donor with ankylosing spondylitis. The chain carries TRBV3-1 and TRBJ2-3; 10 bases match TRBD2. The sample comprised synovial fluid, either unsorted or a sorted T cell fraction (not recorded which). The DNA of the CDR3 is TGTGCCAGCAGCCTACTAGCGGGAAGGGGAGATACGCAGTATTTT. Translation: CASSLLAGRGDTQYF.